The 26 T cell receptor beta chains below were found in one sample sequenced in a study of T cell repertoires in cytomegalovirus infection. A single record per CDR3 protein comes from TCRdb applying MiXCR to the reads. The repertoire holds tens of thousands of distinct CDR3 sequences, about 20% seen once, with roughly 18% in the top ten. No antigens are known for them. Source material: PBMCs, sequenced either directly or after in vitro stimulation (not recorded which). These receptors all come from a human donor in good health (CMV status not recorded). Some clones in this sample may be carry-over from other donors' samples.

This clonotype was seen many times. The rearrangement links TRBV7-8 to TRBJ1-2; the D gene is possibly TRBD1 (6 bases). The CDR3 spans 15 residues. V was clipped by 5 bases and J by 6 bases, with 19 bases between them. Germline V CDR1 and CDR2: SGHVS, FQNEAQ. The CDR3 reads CASSPPDRPTDGYTF. The CDR3 DNA follows: TGTGCCAGCAGCCCCCCGGACAGACCGACCGATGGCTACACCTTC.

The chain is built from TRBV4-3 and TRBJ2-1; D not certain. Trimming pared 0 bases from V and 0 bases from J, leaving 9 bases between. Germline assignment: CDR1 LGHNA and CDR2 YSLEER. CDR3 length equals 16 residues. The CDR3 nucleotides read TGCGCCAGCAGCCAAGATTATAGCAGCTCCTACAATGAGCAGTTCTTC. Amino acids: CASSQDYSSSYNEQFF.

This chain connects TRBV4-2 to TRBJ2-3; TRBD2 matches 12 bases. Losses at the gene ends were 11 bases for V and 6 bases for J; bases not matched to a gene: 6. This CDR3 has 13 amino acids. Germline CDR1 and CDR2: LGHNA and YNFKEQ. CDR3 loop: CAAGTSGSDTQYF. CDR3 nucleotide sequence: TGTGCCGCCGGGACTAGCGGGTCTGATACGCAGTATTTT.

This clonotype has a handful of counts. V and J are TRBV10-3 and TRBJ2-3; 11 bases line up with TRBD2. This CDR3 spans 16 amino acids. V dropped 4 bases and J dropped 0; count of bases not matched to a gene: 3. CDR1 ENHRY and CDR2 SYGVKD come from the germline V gene. The CDR3 bases are TGTGCCATCAGTGGCGCTAGCGGGAGGAGCACAGATACGCAGTATTTT. Its protein product is CAISGASGRSTDTQYF.

The table lists this clonotype with a few counts. The chain links TRBV6-5 to TRBJ1-1; 9 bases are a match to TRBD1. CDR3 length equals 15 residues. After removal of 0 bases from V and 8 bases from J, the junction contained 7 bases not matched to a gene. Germline V gene data show CDR1 as MNHEY and CDR2 as SVGAGI. This chain's CDR3 is CASSYSRDRAGEAFF. In DNA, the CDR3 is TGTGCCAGCAGTTACTCCCGGGACAGGGCCGGGGAAGCTTTCTTT.

This rearrangement joins TRBV12-3 or TRBV12-4 to TRBJ1-1; 7 nucleotides align to TRBD1. The CDR3 has 14 amino acids. Trimming took 3 bases from V and 2 from J; bases not matched to a gene: 3. CDR3 DNA sequence: TGTGCCAGCAGTTTGAGGGACAGCAACACTGAAGCTTTCTTT. Amino acids: CASSLRDSNTEAFF.

This sequence joins TRBV6-2 or TRBV6-3 and TRBJ2-7, with unresolved D. In germline, CDR1 is MNHEY, CDR2 SVGEGT. Trimming shortened V by 6 bases and J by 1 base, and 7 bases separated the two germline ends. The CDR3 spans 12 residues. Here the CDR3 DNA reads TGTGCCAGCAGCGAACGATCCTACGAGCAGTACTTC. Its protein is CASSERSYEQYF.

V is TRBV2 and J is TRBJ1-5; the D is unclear. This CDR3 has 13 residues. Deletions cut 6 bases from V and 5 bases from J, with 11 bases between. The V gene's germline CDR1 is SNHLY and CDR2 FYNNEI. In DNA form, the CDR3 reads TGTGCCAGCAGGTTGGAGGAGGATCAGCCCCAGCATTTT. It is translated as CASRLEEDQPQHF.

This clonotype was counted many times. The CDR3 is CASSLYVWGYGETQYF. The CDR3 DNA follows: TGTGCCAGCAGCTTATACGTCTGGGGATACGGCGAGACCCAGTACTTC. V is TRBV7-2 and J is TRBJ2-5; D not certain. CDR3 size: 16 residues. The V end lost 2 bases, the J end lost 5 bases, and 18 bases lay between the germline ends. The germline V gene encodes CDR1 SGHTA and CDR2 FQGNSA.

This clonotype was picked up many times. The chain has TRBV7-8 and TRBJ1-1; TRBD1 is a possible D gene (6 bases). V lost 1 base and J 7 bases, leaving 16 bases between the germline ends. The germline V gene encodes CDR1 SGHVS and CDR2 FQNEAQ. CDR3 size: 15 residues. The CDR3 region is CASSLDRRGLLEAFF. The CDR3 DNA is TGTGCCAGCAGCTTAGACCGCAGGGGACTCCTTGAAGCTTTCTTT.

V and J are TRBV6-2 or TRBV6-3 and TRBJ2-5; D unresolved. Per the germline V gene, CDR1 is MNHEY and CDR2 is SVGEGT. V dropped 2 bases and J dropped 1 base, with 11 bases sitting between them. The CDR3 is made up of 15 amino acids. The CDR3: CASSYGRRVQETQYF. The DNA for the CDR3 is TGTGCCAGCAGTTACGGGCGGAGAGTCCAAGAGACCCAGTACTTC.

The chain employs TRBV12-3 or TRBV12-4 and TRBJ2-5, with D possibly matching TRBD2 (5 bases). The CDR3 has 11 amino acids. Between the trimmed V and J ends, which lost 8 bases and 2 bases, there was a span of 6 bases. The CDR3 DNA is TGTGCCAGCGGACTGCAAGAGACCCAGTACTTC. The encoded protein is CASGLQETQYF.

J is TRBJ1-1 and V is TRBV3-1; D is undetermined. There are 13 residues in the CDR3. Trimming stripped 4 bases from V and 7 bases from J, with 13 bases between. CDR1 is LGHDT and CDR2 is YNNKEL in the germline V gene (reference sequence). In DNA form, the CDR3 reads TGTGCCAGCAGCCCTACACTCGGAAGTGAAGCTTTCTTT. Protein product: CASSPTLGSEAFF.

Many counts were recorded for this clonotype. The CDR3 DNA follows: TGCAGTGCTAGGGGTGGGGCAGGGGATAGGTACGAGCAGTACTTC. It specifies CSARGGAGDRYEQYF. V gene TRBV20-1 combines with J gene TRBJ2-7; maybe TRBD1 (6 bases). Germline V lookup: CDR1 DFQATT, CDR2 SNEGSKA (reference sequence). V lost 3 bases and J lost 4, with 19 bases in between. CDR3 length: 15 residues.

This clonotype appeared a few times. CDR3 region: CSVGQGRDTQYF. The CDR3 DNA reads TGCAGTGTTGGCCAGGGGAGGGATACGCAGTATTTT. This chain joins TRBV20-1 and TRBJ2-3; perhaps D is TRBD1 or TRBD2 (6 bases each). Germline CDR1 is DFQATT and CDR2 is SNEGSKA (reference sequence). The length of the CDR3 is 12 residues. Trimming took off 7 bases at V and 6 bases at J, with 14 bases between the two ends.

This clonotype was found many times. The chain employs TRBV12-3 or TRBV12-4 and TRBJ2-2, with a tentative D call TRBD2 (5 bases). This CDR3 has 15 residues. Trimming took 5 bases from V and 8 from J, leaving 18 bases between them. The CDR3 here is CASSPILSGMGELFF. The CDR3 DNA reads as TGTGCCAGCAGTCCCATTCTGTCCGGGATGGGGGAGCTGTTTTTT.

V is TRBV20-1 and J is TRBJ2-3, with a tentative D call TRBD1 (6 bases). Trimming stripped 1 base from V and 9 bases from J, with 8 bases between. This CDR3 has 11 residues. Germline V gives CDR1 DFQATT, CDR2 SNEGSKA (reference sequence). CDR3 sequence reads: CSARVGQTQYF. The CDR3 region has the DNA TGCAGTGCTAGAGTCGGACAGACGCAGTATTTT.

This chain connects TRBV2 to TRBJ2-2; D is unresolved. The CDR3 runs 13 residues. In germline, CDR1 is SNHLY, CDR2 FYNNEI. V was cut by 0 bases and J by 9 bases, with 8 bases left in between. CDR3 bases: TGTGCCAGCAGTGAAGCGCTTGCTCGGGAGCTGTTTTTT. Translation gives CASSEALARELFF.

This clonotype was detected once. The V call is TRBV5-4, the J call TRBJ2-1, with TRBD2 matching 13 bases. This CDR3 contains 14 residues. Trimming at V came to 3 bases and at J to 15 bases, leaving 9 bases not matched to a gene. Germline V gives CDR1 SGHNT, CDR2 YYREEE (reference sequence). The DNA of the CDR3 is TGTGCCAGCAGCTCCCGCGGGACTAGCGGGAAGGGGTTCTTC. Protein: CASSSRGTSGKGFF.

The gene calls are TRBV7-8 and TRBJ1-3; D perhaps matches TRBD1 (5 bases). The length of the CDR3 is 14 residues. Germline CDR1 reads SGHVS; CDR2 reads FQNEAQ. The V gene lost 7 bases and the J gene lost 0 bases, with 10 bases spanning the gap. The chain's CDR3 is CASTRAFSGNTIYF. The DNA for the CDR3 is TGTGCCAGCACCAGGGCGTTCTCTGGAAACACCATATATTTT.

This clonotype was counted at least ten times. This chain uses TRBV20-1 with TRBJ2-7; TRBD1 matches 7 bases. The length of the CDR3 is 14 residues. With 5 bases clipped from V and 2 bases from J, the junction kept 9 bases outside the gene matches. Germline assignment: CDR1 DFQATT and CDR2 SNEGSKA (reference sequence). Here the CDR3 reads CSAYGTDSTYEQYF. CDR3 DNA: TGCAGTGCTTACGGGACAGATTCAACCTACGAGCAGTACTTC.

This clonotype was counted many times. The chain combines TRBV2 with TRBJ1-1, with D possibly TRBD1 on 5 matching bases. Germline-derived CDR1 and CDR2 are SNHLY and FYNNEI. The CDR3 length is 14 residues. Trimming removed 6 bases from V and 1 base from J, with 12 bases in between. The CDR3 is CASRELGPNTEAFF. The CDR3, as DNA: TGTGCCAGCAGAGAATTGGGACCGAACACTGAAGCTTTCTTT.

In its sample, this clonotype was seen a few times. The chain recombines TRBV2 with TRBJ2-5, with a possible D match to TRBD2 (7 bases). The CDR3 length is 15 residues. Germline CDR1 and CDR2: SNHLY and FYNNEI. Trimming removed 3 bases at V and 4 bases at J, with 15 bases between. CDR3: CASSDEQAGAETQYF. In DNA form, the CDR3 reads TGTGCCAGCAGTGACGAACAGGCGGGGGCAGAGACCCAGTACTTC.

This clonotype was observed a few times. The V and J genes are TRBV7-6 and TRBJ2-7; D is possibly TRBD1 (6 bases). This CDR3 contains 13 residues. Trimming pared 5 bases from V and 4 bases from J, leaving 12 bases between. Germline values: CDR1 SGHVS, CDR2 FNYEAQ. DNA of the CDR3: TGTGCCAGCAGCAGACAGGCAGCATACGAGCAGTACTTC. The encoded protein is CASSRQAAYEQYF.

V usage is TRBV20-1 and J usage is TRBJ2-3; weak D call: TRBD1 (5 bases). In germline, CDR1 is DFQATT, CDR2 SNEGSKA (reference sequence). The V and J ends lost 6 bases and 0 bases respectively, with 22 bases between them. The CDR3 loop spans 17 amino acids. DNA for the CDR3: TGCAGTGCGCCGGACGACAGCCGATGGGGAAGCACAGATACGCAGTATTTT. Its protein is CSAPDDSRWGSTDTQYF.

The chain employs TRBV28 and TRBJ1-1, with TRBD1 as a possible D gene (6 bases). In germline, CDR1 is MDHEN, CDR2 SYDVKM. The CDR3 length is 13 residues. V was trimmed by 3 bases and J by 5 bases, leaving 10 bases between them. The chain's CDR3 is CASSFAGETEAFF. The CDR3 bases are TGTGCCAGCAGTTTCGCAGGGGAGACTGAAGCTTTCTTT.